This T cell receptor (beta chain) stems from a study of T cells in Graves' hyperthyroidism and ophthalmopathy. Broader study findings: It was a median about 6.5 months before onset that the model predicted ophthalmopathy.

Amplification targeted TCR beta CDR3 regions from RNA transcripts. An initial round of RT-PCR targeting the TCR CDR3 relied on the HTBI primer set. Using its own MiXCR run on the multiplex PCR reads, TCRdb lists one record per CDR3 protein. The sample shows some 600,000 distinct CDR3 sequences, approximately 44% of them seen only once. This clonotype has ten or more counts. What it binds is unknown. The CDR3 loop spans 17 amino acids. The germline V gene encodes CDR1 LGHNA and CDR2 YSLEER. Trimming took 3 bases from V and 10 from J; bases not matched to a gene: 14. No progression to ophthalmopathy during 18 months of follow-up defined stable disease.

Specimen: peripheral blood or thyroid tissue (not recorded which). The chain combines TRBV4-3 with TRBJ1-6; 8 bases line up with TRBD1. The receptor was derived from a woman between 18 and 29 years old with Graves' hyperthyroidism. The CDR3, as DNA: TGCGCCAGCAGCCAGGCACTCGGACAGGGACTGTTCTCACCCCTCCACTTT. It encodes CASSQALGQGLFSPLHF.